The 16 T cell receptor beta chains below were found in one sample sequenced in a study of a mutant IDH1 vaccine in newly diagnosed glioma. The antigens of these receptors remain unknown. Only in-frame clones appear in the TCRdb table, and some are missing; sequencing was by immunoSEQ multiplex PCR. This sample has tens of thousands of clones; roughly four fifths occur once, and the top ten carry 5.4%. Time point: week 35, safety follow-up. Every single dose of the vaccine, 300 ug of mutant IDH1 20-mer peptide, came with topical imiquimod. Specimen: PBMCs, collected from a glioma patient whose treatment included an IDH1 peptide vaccine. The receptors shown here come from a man between 40 and 49 years old with glioma.

The chain links TRBV5-6 to TRBJ1-6; tentative D call: TRBD1 (6 bases). Germline lookup yields CDR1 SGHDT and CDR2 YYEEEE. V shed 4 bases and J shed 9 bases, with 17 bases lying between them. The CDR3 runs to 15 residues. The CDR3 here is CASSELTGSLSPLHF. CDR3 sequence (DNA): TGTGCCAGCAGCGAACTTACAGGGTCCCTTTCACCCCTCCACTTT.

This rearrangement joins TRBV19 to TRBJ2-7, with 7 positions matching TRBD2. V lost 3 bases and J lost 2; bases outside the gene matches: 4. From germline, CDR1 is LNHDA and CDR2 SQIVND (reference sequence). The CDR3 has 14 residues. The CDR3 bases are TGTGCCAGTAGTATCAGTGGGGGGGCCTACGAGCAGTACTTC. It specifies CASSISGGAYEQYF. Combining the CDR3 with reference TRBV19 and TRBJ2-7 gives the whole variable domain DGGITQSPKYLFRKEGQNVTLSCEQNLNHDAMYWYRQDPGQGLRLIYYSQIVNDFQKGDIAEGYSVSREKKESFPLTVTSAQKNPTAFYLCASSISGGAYEQYFGPGTRLTVT.

The rearrangement uses TRBV27 and TRBJ1-2, with D unclear. The germline V and J ends were trimmed by 4 bases and 7 bases, with 13 bases remaining between them. CDR1 and CDR2 from the germline V gene are MNHEY and SMNVEV (reference sequence). The CDR3 length is 13 residues. Here the CDR3 DNA reads TGTGCCAGCAGTTCGCATCCGACGGGTGGCTACACCTTC. Residues: CASSSHPTGGYTF.

The genes are TRBV5-1 and TRBJ2-3, with 9 bases lining up with TRBD2. This CDR3 is built from 15 residues. Trimming took 0 bases from V and 3 from J; bases not matched to a gene: 2. CDR1 SGHRS and CDR2 YFSETQ come from the germline V gene. The CDR3 region is CASSLVAGVTDTQYF. The CDR3 nucleotides read TGCGCCAGCAGCTTGGTAGCGGGAGTGACAGATACGCAGTATTTT.

V and J are TRBV29-1 and TRBJ1-5; TRBD1 is a possible D gene (6 bases). CDR3 length: 13 residues. The ends were cut back, 7 bases at V and 1 base at J, with 11 bases in the middle. CDR1 and CDR2 (germline): SQVTM, ANQGSEA. Written as DNA, the CDR3 is TGCAGCGCAGGGGAATCGAGCAATCAGCCCCAGCATTTT. This encodes CSAGESSNQPQHF.

The rearrangement uses TRBV21-1 and TRBJ1-3. TRBV21-1 is marked as a pseudogene. The length of the CDR3 is 15 residues. The CDR3 region is CASSKARTAGNTIYF. In nucleotides, the CDR3 is TGTGCCAGCAGCAAAGCGAGAACGGCTGGAAACACCATATATTTT.

This chain connects TRBV27 to TRBJ2-1, with 13 bases fitting TRBD2. The CDR3 covers 17 residues. The junction had 6 bases not matched to a gene; V was cut back by 3 bases and J by 4 bases. Germline values: CDR1 MNHEY, CDR2 SMNVEV (reference sequence). In DNA form, the CDR3 reads TGTGCCAGCAGTTTCTTCGGGACTAGCGGGAAATACAATGAGCAGTTCTTC. Translating gives CASSFFGTSGKYNEQFF.

V gene TRBV16 combines with J gene TRBJ2-1; D may be TRBD2 (5 bases). Germline assignment: CDR1 KGHSY and CDR2 FQNENV. V lost 2 bases and J 7 bases, leaving 9 bases between the germline ends. CDR3 length equals 13 residues. This chain's CDR3 is CASSQLLVNEQFF. The CDR3 region has the DNA TGTGCCAGCAGCCAACTACTAGTAAATGAGCAGTTCTTC.

V and J are TRBV4-3 and TRBJ2-6, with D hard to call. There are 15 residues in the CDR3. CDR1 and CDR2 from the germline V gene are LGHNA and YSLEER. V was pared by 1 base and J by 2 bases, with 6 bases between. CDR3 region: CASSQAAAGANVLTF. The CDR3 DNA is TGCGCCAGCAGCCAAGCGGCTGCTGGGGCCAACGTCCTGACTTTC.

The chain links TRBV10-3 to TRBJ2-3, with a tentative D call TRBD2 (5 bases). CDR1 and CDR2 from the germline V gene are ENHRY and SYGVKD. The CDR3 runs 16 residues. Deletions cut 3 bases from V and 2 bases from J, with 15 bases between. CDR3 sequence reads: CAISDTRDLFTDTQYF. The CDR3 nucleotides read TGTGCCATCAGTGATACCCGGGATCTCTTCACAGATACGCAGTATTTT.

V and J are TRBV7-6 and TRBJ2-1; a weak D match, TRBD1 (6 bases). The CDR3 covers 17 residues. V dropped 5 bases and J dropped 5 bases, with 22 bases sitting between them. Looked up from germline, CDR1 is SGHVS and CDR2 is FNYEAQ. The CDR3 nucleotides read TGTGCCAGCAGCCTACCCCCGTCCCAGGGGTACCACAATGAGCAGTTCTTC. This translates into CASSLPPSQGYHNEQFF.

The rearrangement links TRBV28 to TRBJ2-7, with D unclear. V lost 6 bases to trimming and J lost 0 bases, with 15 bases between them. The CDR3 spans 15 residues. Germline loops: CDR1 MDHEN, CDR2 SYDVKM. The CDR3 sequence: CASRRRAESSYEQYF. CDR3 nucleotides: TGTGCCAGCAGGCGACGGGCGGAGAGCTCCTACGAGCAGTACTTC.

The rearrangement uses TRBV14 and TRBJ2-1; D gene uncertain. V was cut by 1 base and J by 5 bases, with 15 bases left in between. CDR1 and CDR2 (germline): SGHDN, FVKESK. The CDR3 spans 16 residues. CDR3 nucleotides: TGTGCCAGCAGCCAAGCGGGCCTATCTCGGGACAATGAGCAGTTCTTC. This gives the protein CASSQAGLSRDNEQFF.

The chain carries TRBV6-5 and TRBJ2-7; D might be TRBD2 (5 bases). Trimming took 3 bases from V and 2 from J, leaving 11 bases between them. The CDR3 is 14 residues long. Germline CDR1 and CDR2: MNHEY and SVGAGI. CDR3: CASSYFGKAYEQYF. The CDR3 region has the DNA TGTGCCAGCAGTTATTTCGGGAAGGCCTACGAGCAGTACTTC.

This clone has more than one count but fewer than ten. V usage is TRBV7-2 and J usage is TRBJ2-7, with D tentatively TRBD1 (5 bases). Germline loops: CDR1 SGHTA, CDR2 FQGNSA. CDR3 size: 13 residues. The V gene lost 1 base and the J gene lost 7 bases, with 11 bases spanning the gap. The CDR3 here is CASSLDRGREQYF. Written as DNA, the CDR3 is TGTGCCAGCAGCTTAGATAGGGGCCGTGAGCAGTACTTC.

V and J are TRBV5-1 and TRBJ1-2; TRBD1 aligns across 9 bases. V dropped 2 bases and J dropped 3; count of bases not matched to a gene: 5. The CDR3 consists of 15 residues. CDR1 is SGHRS, CDR2 YFSETQ, per germline. CDR3 DNA sequence: TGCGCCAGCAGCTTTGCCGGGACAGGGTACTATGGCTACACCTTC. This encodes CASSFAGTGYYGYTF.